The text below deals with one TCR beta chain. The antigen is undetermined. Clones were read by immunoSEQ multiplex PCR, and TCRdb kept only the in-frame ones, dropping some. The sample shows about 78,000 clones, about 82% of them seen only once. This specimen comes from a study of T cell responses to AZD1222 COVID-19 vaccine. Notes on the study in general: Distributed over spike, vaccine-associated CD4 TCRs predominated at 160-218 and 743-854.

Specimen: peripheral blood, collected on day 0 of AZD1222 vaccination. This TCR came from an adult in good health.

The CDR3: CASSQDRGQGPFF. CDR3 coding DNA: TGCGCCAGCAGCCAAGATCGAGGACAGGGCCCTTTCTTT. The genes are TRBV4-3 and TRBJ1-1; 8 nucleotides match TRBD1. The CDR3 has 13 residues. The J segment lost 12 bases and the V segment lost 0 bases, leaving 6 bases of the junction unmatched. The germline V gene has CDR1 LGHNA and CDR2 YSLEER.